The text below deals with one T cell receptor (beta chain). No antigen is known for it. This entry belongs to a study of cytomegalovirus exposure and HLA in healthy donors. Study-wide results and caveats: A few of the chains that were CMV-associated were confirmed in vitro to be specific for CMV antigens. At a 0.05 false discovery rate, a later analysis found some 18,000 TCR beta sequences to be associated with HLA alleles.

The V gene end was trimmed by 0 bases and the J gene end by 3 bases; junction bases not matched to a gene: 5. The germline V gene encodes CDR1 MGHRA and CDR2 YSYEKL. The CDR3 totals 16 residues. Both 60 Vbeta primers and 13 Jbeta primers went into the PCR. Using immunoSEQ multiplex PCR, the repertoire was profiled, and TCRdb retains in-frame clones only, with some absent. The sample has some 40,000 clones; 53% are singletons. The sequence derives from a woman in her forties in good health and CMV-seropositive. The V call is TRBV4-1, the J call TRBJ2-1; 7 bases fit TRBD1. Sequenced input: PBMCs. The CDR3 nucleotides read TGCGCCAGCAGCCAAGATCTACAGGGGTTCTACAATGAGCAGTTCTTC. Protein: CASSQDLQGFYNEQFF.